This T cell receptor beta chain stems from a study of blood T cell repertoires in COVID-19. Study as a whole: PBMCs, B-cell-depleted T cells, or T cells provided the cDNA or gDNA that made up the material.

While infection was still active, Seattle patients were enrolled and then followed longitudinally. V was trimmed by 8 bases and J by 2 bases, leaving 13 bases between them. Germline-derived CDR1 and CDR2 are MNHEY and SMNVEV (reference sequence). This CDR3 is built from 13 residues. Per the original data handling: Quantification of nucleated cells was approximated via reference gene primer amplification. Profiling relied on immunoSEQ multiplex PCR, and the TCRdb table lists in-frame clones only, not all of them. From that table come the V and J calls and clone size; the DNA was used to work out D and trimming. The sample lists some 400,000 clones; about 89% were seen once.

This sequence originates from a woman younger than 45 with COVID-19, enrolled during active disease. The sample taken for sequencing was peripheral blood. The chain is built from TRBV27 and TRBJ2-7; weak D call: TRBD1 (6 bases). The CDR3 DNA sequence: TGTGCCAGCGCCAGGGGACGGACCTACGAGCAGTACTTC. Amino acid sequence: CASARGRTYEQYF.